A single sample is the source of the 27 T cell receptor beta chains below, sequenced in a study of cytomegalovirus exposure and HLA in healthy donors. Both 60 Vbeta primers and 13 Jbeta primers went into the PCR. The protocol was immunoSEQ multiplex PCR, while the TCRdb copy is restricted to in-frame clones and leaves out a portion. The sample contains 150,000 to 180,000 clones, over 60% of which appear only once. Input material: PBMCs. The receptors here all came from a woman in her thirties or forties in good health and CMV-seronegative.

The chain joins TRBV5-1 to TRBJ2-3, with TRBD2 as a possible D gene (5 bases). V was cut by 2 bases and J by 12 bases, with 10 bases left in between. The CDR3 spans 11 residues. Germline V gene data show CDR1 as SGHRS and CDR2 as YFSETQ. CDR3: CASSFVGSQYF. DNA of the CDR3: TGCGCCAGCAGCTTCGTAGGGAGTCAGTATTTT.

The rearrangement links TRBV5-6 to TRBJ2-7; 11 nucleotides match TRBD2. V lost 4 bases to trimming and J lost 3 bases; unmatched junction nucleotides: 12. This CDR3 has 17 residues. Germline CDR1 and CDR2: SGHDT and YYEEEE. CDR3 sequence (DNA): TGTGCCAGCAGCCAAGGAGGTTCTAGCGGGGGGATCTACGAGCAGTACTTC. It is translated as CASSQGGSSGGIYEQYF.

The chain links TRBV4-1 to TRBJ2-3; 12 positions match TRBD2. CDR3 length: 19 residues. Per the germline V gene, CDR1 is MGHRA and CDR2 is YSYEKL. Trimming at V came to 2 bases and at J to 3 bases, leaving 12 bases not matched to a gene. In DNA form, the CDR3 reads TGCGCCAGCAGCCAAAACTCTCTTACCCTAGCGGGGGGGACAGATACGCAGTATTTT. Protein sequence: CASSQNSLTLAGGTDTQYF.

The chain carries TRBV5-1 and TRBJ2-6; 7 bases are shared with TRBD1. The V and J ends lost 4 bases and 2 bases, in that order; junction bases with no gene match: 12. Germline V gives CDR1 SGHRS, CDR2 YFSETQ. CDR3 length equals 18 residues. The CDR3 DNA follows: TGCGCCAGCAGCGTGGTCCGACCCGGACAGGCTGGGGCCAACGTCCTGACTTTC. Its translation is CASSVVRPGQAGANVLTF.

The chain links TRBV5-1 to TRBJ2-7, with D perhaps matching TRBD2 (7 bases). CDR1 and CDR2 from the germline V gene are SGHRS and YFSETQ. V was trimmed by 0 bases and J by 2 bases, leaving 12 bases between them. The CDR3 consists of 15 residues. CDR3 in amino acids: CASSLARRGPYEQYF. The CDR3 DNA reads TGCGCCAGCAGCTTGGCCAGGCGGGGGCCCTACGAGCAGTACTTC.

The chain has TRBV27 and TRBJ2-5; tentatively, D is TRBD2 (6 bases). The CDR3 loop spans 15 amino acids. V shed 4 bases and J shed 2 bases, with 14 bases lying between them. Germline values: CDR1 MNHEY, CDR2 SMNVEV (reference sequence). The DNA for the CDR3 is TGTGCCAGCAGTTCATATCGGGACTTTCAAGAGACCCAGTACTTC. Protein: CASSSYRDFQETQYF.

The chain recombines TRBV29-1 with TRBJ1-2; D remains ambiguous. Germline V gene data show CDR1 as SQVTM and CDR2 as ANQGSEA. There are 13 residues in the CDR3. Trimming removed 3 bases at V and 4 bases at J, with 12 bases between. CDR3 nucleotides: TGCAGCGTTGATCAGCCGACGGGCTATGGCTACACCTTC. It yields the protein CSVDQPTGYGYTF.

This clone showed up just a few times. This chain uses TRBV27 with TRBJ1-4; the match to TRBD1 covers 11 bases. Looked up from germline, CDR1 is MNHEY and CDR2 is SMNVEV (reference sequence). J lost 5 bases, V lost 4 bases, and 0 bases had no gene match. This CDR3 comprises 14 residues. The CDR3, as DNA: TGTGCCAGCAGTTGGACAGGGGGCAATGAAAAACTGTTTTTT. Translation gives CASSWTGGNEKLFF. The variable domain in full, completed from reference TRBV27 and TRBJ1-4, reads EAQVTQNPRYLITVTGKKLTVTCSQNMNHEYMSWYRQDPGLGLRQIYYSMNVEVTDKGDVPEGYKVSRKEKRNFPLILESPSPNQTSLYFCASSWTGGNEKLFFGSGTQLSVL.

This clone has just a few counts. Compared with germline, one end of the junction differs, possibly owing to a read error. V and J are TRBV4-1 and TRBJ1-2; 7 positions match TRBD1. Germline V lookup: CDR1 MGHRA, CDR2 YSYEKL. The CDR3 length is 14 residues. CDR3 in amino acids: CASTQQGPNYGYTF. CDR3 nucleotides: TGCGCCAGCACCCAACAGGGGCCAAACTATGGCTACACCTTC.

The CDR3 spells CASISPGQDFSGANVLTF. In DNA form, the CDR3 reads TGTGCCAGCATCTCACCGGGACAGGATTTCTCTGGGGCCAACGTCCTGACTTTC. This chain links TRBV2 with TRBJ2-6; 8 bases line up with TRBD1. V shed 7 bases, J shed 0 bases, and the junction held 11 bases outside the gene matches. Germline V gives CDR1 SNHLY, CDR2 FYNNEI. CDR3 length: 18 amino acids.

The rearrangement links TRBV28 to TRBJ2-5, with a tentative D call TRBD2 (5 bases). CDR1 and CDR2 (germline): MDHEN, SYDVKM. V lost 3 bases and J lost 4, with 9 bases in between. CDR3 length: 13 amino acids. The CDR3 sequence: CASSFMAGETQYF. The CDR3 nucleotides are TGTGCCAGCAGTTTTATGGCGGGAGAGACCCAGTACTTC.

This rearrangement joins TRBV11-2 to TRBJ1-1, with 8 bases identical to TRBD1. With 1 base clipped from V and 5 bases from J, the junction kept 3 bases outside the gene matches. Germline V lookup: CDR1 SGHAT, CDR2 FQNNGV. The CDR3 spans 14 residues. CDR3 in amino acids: CASSLVYRGTEAFF. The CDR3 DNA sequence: TGTGCCAGCAGCTTAGTCTACAGGGGGACTGAAGCTTTCTTT.

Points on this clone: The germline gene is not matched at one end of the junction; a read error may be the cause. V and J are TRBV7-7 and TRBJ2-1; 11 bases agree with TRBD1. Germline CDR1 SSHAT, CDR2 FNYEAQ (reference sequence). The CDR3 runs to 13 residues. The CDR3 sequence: CASSRDRGGEQFF. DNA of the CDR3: TGTGCTAGCAGCCGGGACAGGGGGGGTGAGCAGTTCTTC.

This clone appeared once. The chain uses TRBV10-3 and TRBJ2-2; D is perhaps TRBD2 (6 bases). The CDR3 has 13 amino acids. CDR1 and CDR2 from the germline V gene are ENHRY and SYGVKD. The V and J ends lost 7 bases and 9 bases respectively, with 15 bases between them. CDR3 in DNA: TGTGCCATCAATTCGGAGGGGCACCGGGAGCTGTTTTTT. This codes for CAINSEGHRELFF.

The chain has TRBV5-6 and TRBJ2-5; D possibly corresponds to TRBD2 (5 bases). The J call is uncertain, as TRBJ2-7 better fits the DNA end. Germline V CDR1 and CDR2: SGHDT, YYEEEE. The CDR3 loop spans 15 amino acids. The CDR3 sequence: CASSLASGRTYEQYF. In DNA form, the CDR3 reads TGTGCCAGCAGCTTGGCCAGCGGCCGGACCTACGAGCAGTACTTC.

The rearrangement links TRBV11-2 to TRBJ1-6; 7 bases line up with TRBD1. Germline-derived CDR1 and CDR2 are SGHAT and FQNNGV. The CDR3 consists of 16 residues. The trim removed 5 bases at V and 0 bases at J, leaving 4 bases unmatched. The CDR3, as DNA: TGTGCCAGCAGCCAGACAGGGAGCTCCTATAATTCACCCCTCCACTTT. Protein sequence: CASSQTGSSYNSPLHF. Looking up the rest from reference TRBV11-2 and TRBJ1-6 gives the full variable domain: EAGVAQSPRYKIIEKRQSVAFWCNPISGHATLYWYQQILGQGPKLLIQFQNNGVVDDSQLPKDRFSAERLKGVDSTLKIQPAKLEDSAVYLCASSQTGSSYNSPLHFGNGTRLTVT.

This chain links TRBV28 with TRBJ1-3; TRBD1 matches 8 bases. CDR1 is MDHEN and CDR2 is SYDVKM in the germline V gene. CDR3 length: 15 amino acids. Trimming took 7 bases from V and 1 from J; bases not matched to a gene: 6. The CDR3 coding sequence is TGTGCCAGCAACAGGGGGGGGAGGTCTGGAAACACCATATATTTT. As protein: CASNRGGRSGNTIYF.

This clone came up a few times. The DNA of the CDR3 is TGTGCCAGCAGCGTAGAGGGGCGGGGCGAGCAGTACTTC. Protein product: CASSVEGRGEQYF. The V gene is TRBV9, the J gene TRBJ2-7; a possible D gene is TRBD2 (6 bases). Germline V CDR1 and CDR2: SGDLS, YYNGEE. Trimming shortened V by 0 bases and J by 6 bases, and 10 bases separated the two germline ends. The CDR3 sequence is 13 residues long.

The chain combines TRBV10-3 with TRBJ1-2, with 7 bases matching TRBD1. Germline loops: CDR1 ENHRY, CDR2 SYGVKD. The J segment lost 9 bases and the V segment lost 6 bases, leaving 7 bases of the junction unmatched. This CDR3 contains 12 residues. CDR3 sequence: CAIRDRIDRYTF. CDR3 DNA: TGTGCCATCAGGGACAGGATAGATCGCTACACCTTC.

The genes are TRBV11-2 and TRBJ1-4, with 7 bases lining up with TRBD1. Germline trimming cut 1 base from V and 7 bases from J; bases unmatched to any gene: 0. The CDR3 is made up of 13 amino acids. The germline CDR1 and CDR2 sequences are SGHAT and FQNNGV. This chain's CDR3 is CASSLGQGEKLFF. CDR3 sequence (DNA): TGTGCCAGCAGCTTAGGACAGGGTGAAAAACTGTTTTTT. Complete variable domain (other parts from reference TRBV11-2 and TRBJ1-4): EAGVAQSPRYKIIEKRQSVAFWCNPISGHATLYWYQQILGQGPKLLIQFQNNGVVDDSQLPKDRFSAERLKGVDSTLKIQPAKLEDSAVYLCASSLGQGEKLFFGSGTQLSVL.

CDR3 bases: TGCGCCAGCAGCCCGGGACTAGCGGGAGTTTCAGATACGCAGTATTTT. Protein sequence: CASSPGLAGVSDTQYF. The V gene is TRBV4-1, the J gene TRBJ2-3, with TRBD2 matching over 14 bases. J lost 4 bases, V lost 4 bases, and 4 bases had no gene match. The CDR3 extends over 16 amino acids. Germline values: CDR1 MGHRA, CDR2 YSYEKL.

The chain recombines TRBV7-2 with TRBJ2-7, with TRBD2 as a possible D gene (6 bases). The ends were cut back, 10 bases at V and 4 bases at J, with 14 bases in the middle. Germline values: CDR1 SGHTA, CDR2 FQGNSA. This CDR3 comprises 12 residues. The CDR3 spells CATVLGGYEQYF. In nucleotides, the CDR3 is TGTGCCACCGTGCTGGGGGGATACGAGCAGTACTTC.

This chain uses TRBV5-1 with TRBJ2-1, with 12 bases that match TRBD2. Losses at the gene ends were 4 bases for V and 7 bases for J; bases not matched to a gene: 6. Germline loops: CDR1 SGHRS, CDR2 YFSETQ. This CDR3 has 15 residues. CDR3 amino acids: CASSEGTSGYNEQFF. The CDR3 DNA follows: TGCGCCAGCAGCGAAGGGACTAGCGGGTATAATGAGCAGTTCTTC.

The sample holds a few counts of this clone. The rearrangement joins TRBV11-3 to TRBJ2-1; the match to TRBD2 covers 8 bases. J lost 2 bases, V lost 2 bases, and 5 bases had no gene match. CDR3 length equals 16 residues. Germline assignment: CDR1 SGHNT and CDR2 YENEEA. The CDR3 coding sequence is TGTGCCAGCAGCTTATCCCTAGCGGGCCCCTACAATGAGCAGTTCTTC. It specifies CASSLSLAGPYNEQFF.

DNA of the CDR3: TGTGCCAGCAGCTTAGGGACAGGGGGGAACTATGGCTACACCTTC. This encodes CASSLGTGGNYGYTF. V gene TRBV11-2 combines with J gene TRBJ1-2; TRBD1 matches 10 bases. Germline V CDR1 and CDR2: SGHAT, FQNNGV. The J segment lost 2 bases and the V segment lost 1 base, leaving 1 base of the junction unmatched. The CDR3 sequence is 15 residues long.

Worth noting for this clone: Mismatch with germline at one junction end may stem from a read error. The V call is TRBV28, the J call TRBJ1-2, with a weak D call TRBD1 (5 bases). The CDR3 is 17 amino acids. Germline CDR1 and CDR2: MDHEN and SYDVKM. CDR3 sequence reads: CASSLGPSYDGHYDYTF. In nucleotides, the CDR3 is TGTGCCAGCAGTTTAGGCCCCTCCTACGACGGACACTATGACTACACCTTC.

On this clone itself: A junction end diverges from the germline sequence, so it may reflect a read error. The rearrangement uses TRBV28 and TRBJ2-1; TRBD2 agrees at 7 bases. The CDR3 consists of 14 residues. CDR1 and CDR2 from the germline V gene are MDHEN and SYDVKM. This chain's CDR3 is CASSRSAAGEEQLF. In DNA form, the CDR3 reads TGTGCCAGCAGTCGTAGCGCCGCGGGGGAGGAGCAGCTCTTC.